These 10 T cell receptor beta chains were sequenced from one sample in a study of blood T cell repertoires in COVID-19. TCRdb's table, derived via immunoSEQ multiplex PCR, lists solely in-frame clones and lacks some. The data contain approximately 65,000 clones, about nine tenths of them singletons. Sequencing was carried out using peripheral blood. The origin of the receptors is a human donor in a cohort sampled during active COVID-19.

The chain recombines TRBV3-1 (or the pseudogene TRBV3-2) with TRBJ2-7, with TRBD2 matching over 15 bases. V trimming: 2 bases; J trimming: 3 bases; junction bases outside the gene matches: 8. CDR3 length: 18 amino acids. From germline, CDR1 is LGHDT and CDR2 YNNKEL (reference sequence). CDR3 sequence (DNA): TGTGCCAGCAGCCAATTGTATGGGACTAGCGGGAGGAGCTACGAGCAGTACTTC. Translated: CASSQLYGTSGRSYEQYF.

This clone has only one observation. The CDR3 DNA is TGTGCCAGCAGTCGACAGCGGGGGGGGTACAATGAGCAGTTCTTC. Protein product: CASSRQRGGYNEQFF. The chain links TRBV6-5 to TRBJ2-1, with TRBD2 matching 10 bases. The CDR3 totals 15 residues. In germline, CDR1 is MNHEY, CDR2 SVGAGI. After removal of 5 bases from V and 4 bases from J, the junction contained 5 bases not matched to a gene.

The chain couples TRBV3-1 (or the pseudogene TRBV3-2) to TRBJ2-5, with unresolved D. Per germline, CDR1 LGHDT and CDR2 YNNKEL (reference sequence). The length of the CDR3 is 12 residues. The ends were cut back, 1 base at V and 10 bases at J, with 10 bases in the middle. CDR3 sequence (DNA): TGTGCCAGCAGCCAAGCCGGCCTAGGCCAGTACTTC. It codes for CASSQAGLGQYF.

V is TRBV18 and J is TRBJ2-3; the match to TRBD2 covers 9 bases. V shed 3 bases, J shed 0 bases, and the junction held 7 bases outside the gene matches. Germline CDR1 is KGHSH and CDR2 is LQKENI. This CDR3 region has 17 residues. CDR3 protein: CASSPRRGGPSTDTQYF. CDR3 DNA sequence: TGTGCCAGCTCACCGCGGCGGGGGGGGCCGAGCACAGATACGCAGTATTTT.

The chain links TRBV6-6 to TRBJ2-7, with D perhaps matching TRBD2 (5 bases). CDR1 MNHNY and CDR2 SVGAGI come from the germline V gene (reference sequence). Trimming shortened V by 0 bases and J by 1 base, and 7 bases separated the two germline ends. The CDR3 contains 14 residues. DNA for the CDR3: TGTGCCAGCAGTTACTCACCGGGGTCCTACGAGCAGTACTTC. This encodes CASSYSPGSYEQYF.

The V and J genes are TRBV5-1 and TRBJ2-1; 10 bases align to TRBD2. The junction had 2 bases not matched to a gene; V was cut back by 2 bases and J by 3 bases. Germline assignment: CDR1 SGHRS and CDR2 YFSETQ. The CDR3 length is 15 residues. CDR3 sequence reads: CASSFGLADYNEQFF. DNA for the CDR3: TGCGCCAGCAGCTTCGGACTAGCGGACTACAATGAGCAGTTCTTC.

The chain links TRBV2 to TRBJ2-7; the match to TRBD2 covers 9 bases. The germline V gene has CDR1 SNHLY and CDR2 FYNNEI. The CDR3 spans 15 residues. The V segment lost 4 bases and the J segment 2 bases; nucleotides outside the gene matches: 6. The CDR3 loop reads CASSGGRLAAYEQYF. CDR3 in DNA: TGTGCCAGCAGTGGGGGGAGACTAGCGGCCTACGAGCAGTACTTC.

The CDR3 nucleotides are TGTGCCAGCAGCCCTGCCCCGGGAGGATCCTACAATGAGCAGTTCTTC. It translates to CASSPAPGGSYNEQFF. This sequence joins TRBV6-2 or TRBV6-3 and TRBJ2-1, with 7 bases identical to TRBD2. Trimming cost V 6 bases and J 1 base; bases outside gene matches: 9. This CDR3 comprises 16 residues. Germline lookup yields CDR1 MNHEY and CDR2 SVGEGT.

V and J are TRBV5-1 and TRBJ2-7; the D gene is possibly TRBD1 (5 bases). CDR1 is SGHRS and CDR2 is YFSETQ in the germline V gene. The CDR3 covers 14 residues. V lost 1 base, J lost 2 bases, and 10 bases lay in between. This CDR3 reads CASSLLGQTYEQYF. CDR3 in DNA: TGCGCCAGCAGCTTGCTTGGACAAACCTACGAGCAGTACTTC.

The chain has TRBV5-4 and TRBJ2-5, with D maybe TRBD1 (5 bases). The CDR3 contains 13 residues. V lost 0 bases, J lost 6 bases, and 9 bases lay in between. CDR1 and CDR2 (germline): SGHNT, YYREEE (reference sequence). The CDR3 DNA follows: TGTGCCAGCAGCTTGGCCAGGGCGAAGACCCAGTACTTC. This encodes CASSLARAKTQYF.